These 32 T cell receptor beta chains were all obtained from the same sample, sequenced in a study of blood T cell repertoires in COVID-19. TCRdb's table, derived via immunoSEQ multiplex PCR, lists solely in-frame clones and lacks some. The profile covers some 200,000 clones, with 70% to 90% appearing a single time and more than 10% taken by the ten largest. The source material was peripheral blood. These receptors originate from a woman aged 18-29 years who had recovered from COVID-19.

This chain uses TRBV5-4 with TRBJ2-7, with D unclear. CDR3 size: 14 residues. Trimming cost V 3 bases and J 6 bases, with 16 bases left between them. In germline, CDR1 is SGHNT, CDR2 YYREEE (reference sequence). In nucleotides, the CDR3 is TGTGCCAGCAGCTCCTCCACACGGGTTCCCGAGCAGTACTTC. It is translated as CASSSSTRVPEQYF.

The J gene is TRBJ1-4, the V gene TRBV13, with 9 bases identical to TRBD1. The CDR3 loop spans 17 amino acids. V lost 5 bases, J lost 4 bases, and 11 bases stayed unmatched. Germline CDR1 is PRHDT and CDR2 is FYEKMQ (reference sequence). The CDR3 sequence: CASSQGQGTAHNEKLFF. CDR3 nucleotide sequence: TGTGCCAGCAGCCAAGGACAGGGGACTGCCCATAATGAAAAACTGTTTTTT.

This chain links TRBV7-2 with TRBJ2-7; D not resolved. V lost 5 bases and J 2 bases, leaving 10 bases between the germline ends. CDR1 and CDR2 from the germline V gene are SGHTA and FQGNSA. This CDR3 is built from 13 residues. The CDR3 DNA reads as TGTGCCAGCAGCGGGCTAAGTACCTACGAGCAGTACTTC. Protein sequence: CASSGLSTYEQYF.

The chain employs TRBV27 and TRBJ1-2; 8 bases align to TRBD1. J lost 6 bases, V lost 6 bases, and 6 bases had no gene match. The CDR3 covers 13 residues. Germline V gene data show CDR1 as MNHEY and CDR2 as SMNVEV (reference sequence). CDR3 residues: CASRRQGNDGYTF. In DNA, the CDR3 is TGTGCCAGCAGGCGACAGGGGAACGATGGCTACACCTTC.

The chain uses TRBV27 and TRBJ2-3; 9 nucleotides line up with TRBD2. From germline, CDR1 is MNHEY and CDR2 SMNVEV (reference sequence). The V gene end was trimmed by 6 bases and the J gene end by 7 bases; junction bases not matched to a gene: 14. CDR3 length: 16 amino acids. For the CDR3, the DNA is TGTGCCAGCAGGGAGCTAAGGGCGGGAGGGCTATATACGCAGTATTTT. This translates into CASRELRAGGLYTQYF.

This chain joins TRBV7-9 and TRBJ1-6, with TRBD1 matching 7 bases. The junction had 4 bases not matched to a gene; V was cut back by 3 bases and J by 5 bases. The CDR3 extends over 15 amino acids. CDR1 is SEHNR, CDR2 FQNEAQ, per germline (reference sequence). CDR3 bases: TGTGCCAGCAGCTTGCGACAGGGCGATAATTCACCCCTCCACTTT. This translates into CASSLRQGDNSPLHF.

The chain is built from TRBV27 and TRBJ1-1, with D possibly TRBD1 on 5 matching bases. V was shortened by 3 bases and J by 11 bases, with 19 bases between the two germline ends. The germline V gene encodes CDR1 MNHEY and CDR2 SMNVEV (reference sequence). The CDR3 loop spans 14 amino acids. The CDR3 loop reads CASSFRAAARGAFF. CDR3 coding DNA: TGTGCCAGCAGTTTTCGGGCGGCGGCTAGGGGTGCTTTCTTT.

The chain uses TRBV24-1 and TRBJ2-3, with TRBD2 matching over 14 bases. V was pared by 6 bases and J by 5 bases, with 6 bases of the junction left unmatched. Looked up from germline, CDR1 is KGHDR and CDR2 is SFDVKD. This CDR3 region has 16 residues. The CDR3 sequence: CATSSTSGRARDTQYF. CDR3 coding DNA: TGTGCCACCAGTTCGACTAGCGGGAGGGCCAGAGATACGCAGTATTTT.

This chain links TRBV12-3 or TRBV12-4 with TRBJ1-1; D uncertain. Between the trimmed V and J ends, which lost 6 bases and 0 bases, there was a span of 5 bases. The CDR3 spans 12 residues. DNA for the CDR3: TGTGCCAGCAGCGCGATGAACACTGAAGCTTTCTTT. Translation gives CASSAMNTEAFF.

This CDR3 is CASSQTPGQYYNEQFF. CDR3 DNA: TGTGCCAGCAGCCAAACTCCGGGACAGTACTACAATGAGCAGTTCTTC. The rearrangement uses TRBV14 and TRBJ2-1; 7 bases match TRBD1. V lost 2 bases and J lost 3; bases outside the gene matches: 7. This CDR3 region has 16 residues. The germline V gene has CDR1 SGHDN and CDR2 FVKESK.

The chain joins TRBV7-9 to TRBJ2-5, with TRBD1 matching 7 bases. The CDR3 consists of 13 residues. V shed 6 bases, J shed 5 bases, and the junction held 6 bases outside the gene matches. CDR1 SEHNR and CDR2 FQNEAQ come from the germline V gene (reference sequence). The CDR3: CASRQGIMETQYF. CDR3 sequence (DNA): TGTGCCAGCAGACAGGGGATCATGGAGACCCAGTACTTC.

V gene TRBV7-3 combines with J gene TRBJ2-1; D is uncertain. Germline CDR1 reads SGHTA; CDR2 reads FQGTGA. The V end lost 4 bases, the J end lost 4 bases, and 11 bases lay between the germline ends. The CDR3 spans 14 residues. Here the CDR3 reads CASSSKLNYNEQFF. DNA of the CDR3: TGTGCCAGCAGCTCGAAACTTAATTACAATGAGCAGTTCTTC.

J is TRBJ2-1 and V is TRBV19, with 9 positions matching TRBD2. Germline CDR1 is LNHDA and CDR2 is SQIVND (reference sequence). V shed 5 bases, J shed 4 bases, and the junction held 15 bases outside the gene matches. The length of the CDR3 is 18 residues. DNA for the CDR3: TGTGCCAGTAGTCGTCCAGGAGACCCGGGACTAGCTTACAATGAGCAGTTCTTC. It specifies CASSRPGDPGLAYNEQFF.

The gene calls are TRBV10-1 and TRBJ1-2; 8 bases map to TRBD1. Germline-derived CDR1 and CDR2 are WNHNN and SYGVQD (reference sequence). With V trimmed by 7 bases and J by 2 bases, 6 bases remained unmatched. The CDR3 extends over 14 amino acids. The CDR3 sequence: CASKRTGKNYGYTF. CDR3 in DNA: TGCGCCAGCAAGAGGACAGGGAAGAACTATGGCTACACCTTC.

This clone has only one observation. The rearrangement joins TRBV7-9 to TRBJ2-7, with a weak D call TRBD1 (5 bases). Trimming cost V 0 bases and J 0 bases, with 9 bases left between them. The CDR3 totals 15 residues. Germline V gene data show CDR1 as SEHNR and CDR2 as FQNEAQ (reference sequence). CDR3 nucleotide sequence: TGTGCCAGCAGCTTAGCAGGGGCCCTCTCCTACGAGCAGTACTTC. It specifies CASSLAGALSYEQYF.

The CDR3 DNA follows: TGTGCCAGCAGCAGGGAGGTCTCTGGAAACACCATATATTTT. Translating gives CASSREVSGNTIYF. The J gene is TRBJ1-3, the V gene TRBV2; possibly TRBD1 for D (5 bases). Germline CDR1 SNHLY, CDR2 FYNNEI. The length of the CDR3 is 14 residues. V was cut by 6 bases and J by 0 bases, with 9 bases left in between.

The table lists this clone with a few counts. The chain combines TRBV7-9 with TRBJ2-2, with D unclear. This CDR3 is 14 amino acids long. Between the trimmed V and J ends, which lost 2 bases and 4 bases, there was a span of 8 bases. The germline V gene has CDR1 SEHNR and CDR2 FQNEAQ (reference sequence). CDR3 protein: CASSLIVGTGELFF. The CDR3 nucleotides are TGTGCCAGCAGCTTAATAGTTGGCACCGGGGAGCTGTTTTTT.

The genes are TRBV19 and TRBJ2-1; D possibly corresponds to TRBD2 (6 bases). V lost 4 bases, J lost 3 bases, and 16 bases lay in between. Germline lookup yields CDR1 LNHDA and CDR2 SQIVND (reference sequence). The CDR3 consists of 16 residues. This chain's CDR3 is CASSKGGTGLYNEQFF. In DNA, the CDR3 is TGTGCCAGTAGTAAGGGCGGGACCGGCCTCTACAATGAGCAGTTCTTC.

The chain employs TRBV5-4 and TRBJ1-2; 8 bases align to TRBD1. The J segment lost 2 bases and the V segment lost 4 bases, leaving 4 bases of the junction unmatched. CDR3 length: 14 residues. Germline-derived CDR1 and CDR2 are SGHNT and YYREEE (reference sequence). For the CDR3, the DNA is TGTGCCAGCAGCGCAGGGGGCGCCAACTATGGCTACACCTTC. It specifies CASSAGGANYGYTF.

This clone was observed once. This sequence joins TRBV6-5 and TRBJ2-7, with TRBD2 matching over 8 bases. CDR1 is MNHEY, CDR2 SVGAGI, per germline. The CDR3 extends over 15 amino acids. The junction had 9 bases not matched to a gene; V was cut back by 5 bases and J by 3 bases. As DNA, the CDR3 is TGTGCCAGCAGTCTACTGGGGAGCGGGGGCTACGAGCAGTACTTC. It codes for CASSLLGSGGYEQYF.

This chain connects TRBV5-1 to TRBJ2-1, with TRBD2 identical over 9 bases. Germline V CDR1 and CDR2: SGHRS, YFSETQ. Germline trimming cut 2 bases from V and 0 bases from J; bases unmatched to any gene: 9. CDR3 length equals 18 residues. The CDR3, as DNA: TGCGCCAGCAGCTTTGAGGCAGCGGGAGGTCCCTCCTACAATGAGCAGTTCTTC. Protein sequence: CASSFEAAGGPSYNEQFF. Drawing the rest from reference TRBV5-1 and TRBJ2-1, the complete variable domain is KAGVTQTPRYLIKTRGQQVTLSCSPISGHRSVSWYQQTPGQGLQFLFEYFSETQRNKGNFPGRFSGRQFSNSRSEMNVSTLELGDSALYLCASSFEAAGGPSYNEQFFGPGTRLTVL.

This chain joins TRBV25-1 and TRBJ1-1; D is possibly TRBD1 (6 bases). The V end lost 0 bases, the J end lost 5 bases, and 13 bases lay between the germline ends. The CDR3 covers 15 residues. The germline V gene encodes CDR1 MGHDK and CDR2 SYGVNS. The CDR3 DNA reads TGTGCCAGCAGTGAATATGTCTGGGGACAAACTGAAGCTTTCTTT. Protein product: CASSEYVWGQTEAFF.

The chain links TRBV9 to TRBJ2-7; 8 bases are shared with TRBD1. CDR1 and CDR2 (germline): SGDLS, YYNGEE. The CDR3 length is 14 residues. V gave up 4 bases and J gave up 2 bases; unmatched junction bases: 5. In DNA, the CDR3 is TGTGCCAGCAGCATCGGGACAGGTACCTACGAGCAGTACTTC. This codes for CASSIGTGTYEQYF.

In this sample, this clone turned up once. The J gene is TRBJ2-7, the V gene TRBV14; no definite D call. The V gene lost 4 bases and the J gene lost 0 bases, with 13 bases spanning the gap. CDR3 size: 15 residues. Germline V gene data show CDR1 as SGHDN and CDR2 as FVKESK. The CDR3 region is CASSRSPGISYEQYF. The CDR3 nucleotides are TGTGCCAGCAGCCGCTCCCCAGGAATCTCCTACGAGCAGTACTTC.

There are a few counts of this clone. The chain links TRBV7-9 to TRBJ2-5; 8 bases align to TRBD2. Germline V CDR1 and CDR2: SEHNR, FQNEAQ (reference sequence). This CDR3 contains 14 residues. Trimming took 5 bases from V and 5 from J; bases not matched to a gene: 7. In nucleotides, the CDR3 is TGTGCCAGCAGCCAAGCGGGAGCATGGGAGACCCAGTACTTC. Its protein is CASSQAGAWETQYF.

The rearrangement uses TRBV4-2 and TRBJ2-3; 9 nucleotides agree with TRBD2. This CDR3 is built from 17 residues. From germline, CDR1 is LGHNA and CDR2 YNFKEQ. V shed 0 bases and J 3 bases; nucleotides not matched to a gene: 7. CDR3 residues: CASSQDGGRGGTDTQYF. The CDR3 coding sequence is TGTGCCAGCAGCCAAGATGGTGGGCGGGGGGGAACAGATACGCAGTATTTT.

This clone has more than one count but fewer than ten. This chain connects TRBV7-3 to TRBJ1-5; the match to TRBD1 covers 8 bases. Germline CDR1 and CDR2: SGHTA and FQGTGA. The CDR3 is 21 amino acids. The trim removed 1 base at V and 2 bases at J, leaving 19 bases unmatched. CDR3 amino acids: CASSLRRVGQGAMYGNQPQHF. For the CDR3, the DNA is TGTGCCAGCAGCTTAAGACGGGTGGGCCAGGGGGCGATGTATGGCAATCAGCCCCAGCATTTT.

The chain links TRBV21-1 to TRBJ2-2; whether TRBD1, the table's D call, matches the DNA was not checked. TRBV21-1 is an annotated pseudogene. This CDR3 is 16 amino acids long. The CDR3 here is CASSKIRTGNTGELFF. In nucleotides, the CDR3 is TGTGCCAGCAGCAAGATACGGACAGGGAACACCGGGGAGCTGTTTTTT.

The chain has TRBV7-2 and TRBJ2-5; the match to TRBD1 covers 9 bases. From germline, CDR1 is SGHTA and CDR2 FQGNSA. This CDR3 is 13 amino acids long. Trimming at V came to 6 bases and at J to 4 bases, leaving 3 bases not matched to a gene. CDR3 sequence: CASSSGQGETQYF. CDR3 bases: TGTGCCAGCAGTTCGGGACAGGGAGAGACCCAGTACTTC.

The chain has TRBV12-1 and TRBJ1-6; the D segment call TRBD1 is taken from the table without a DNA check. TRBV12-1 represents a pseudogene. This CDR3 comprises 15 residues. CDR3 in amino acids: CASSRSGTDNSPLHF. CDR3 in DNA: TGTGCCAGCAGCCGTTCCGGGACAGACAATTCACCCCTCCACTTT.

The rearrangement joins TRBV30 to TRBJ1-6, with 10 bases that match TRBD1. This CDR3 comprises 14 residues. Germline CDR1 and CDR2: GTSNPN and SVGIG (reference sequence). V gave up 2 bases and J gave up 8 bases; unmatched junction bases: 3. CDR3 bases: TGTGCCTGGAGTACCGGGACAGGGGATTCACCCCTCCACTTT. This sequence encodes CAWSTGTGDSPLHF.

The chain has TRBV19 and TRBJ1-5; 9 positions agree with TRBD1. Germline V gene sequence: CDR1 LNHDA, CDR2 SQIVND (reference sequence). The V and J ends lost 6 bases and 3 bases, in that order; junction bases with no gene match: 6. The CDR3 length is 15 residues. DNA for the CDR3: TGTGCCAGTAGGCTACAGGGGGCCCTCAATCAGCCCCAGCATTTT. Translating it yields CASRLQGALNQPQHF.